This T cell receptor (beta chain) was sequenced in a study of cytomegalovirus exposure and HLA in healthy donors. Study as a whole: As an earlier analysis found, some 180 million T cells yielded approximately 110 million unique TCR beta sequences.

CDR3 length equals 18 residues. Germline CDR1 and CDR2: LNHNV and YYDKDF (reference sequence). The V segment lost 4 bases and the J segment 0 bases; nucleotides outside the gene matches: 12. This clone was picked up one time. The antigen is not known. PCR was performed using 60 Vbeta and 13 Jbeta primers. Some clones are missing from TCRdb's copy, which holds only in-frame ones; the method was immunoSEQ multiplex PCR. The profile shows 100,000 to 150,000 clones, about four fifths of them singletons. Study results and limitations: In a later analysis, CMV-associated beta chains were mostly HLA-associated, it appeared.

Input material: PBMCs. This sequence originates from a woman aged 40-49 years in good health and CMV-seropositive. The J gene is TRBJ2-1, the V gene TRBV15, with 7 bases that match TRBD1. The CDR3 DNA sequence: TGTGCCACCAGCATTCTCGGACCGGGACAGATCTCCTACAATGAGCAGTTCTTC. Protein sequence: CATSILGPGQISYNEQFF.